The sequence of this T cell receptor beta chain was determined in a study of T cell repertoires in cytomegalovirus infection. About the research overall: Public TCR beta signatures indicated both CMV infection and matching HLA type.

Study-wide findings and caveats: In two of eight donors, the top clonotype was HLA-C-restricted CMV-specific. There were carriers of CMV plus the relevant HLA, and cumulative public TCR beta family frequency identified them.

TCRdb processed the reads anew with MiXCR; each CDR3 protein has one entry. The sample consists of around 100,000 distinct CDR3 sequences, about 9.5% of them appearing once. This CDR3 is built from 16 residues. Trimming removed 4 bases from V and 1 base from J; junction bases left unmatched: 6. This clonotype showed up many times. Its target is not known. Sequencing was done on a sample of PBMCs, sequenced either directly or after in vitro stimulation (not recorded which). The V call is TRBV12-3 or TRBV12-4, the J call TRBJ1-5; 8 nucleotides line up with TRBD1. This clonotype originated in a human donor in good health (CMV status not recorded). Some clones in this sample may be carry-over from other donors' samples. DNA of the CDR3: TGTGCCAGCAGTTCCGGACAGGGAAAGAGCAATCAGCCCCAGCATTTT. Its protein is CASSSGQGKSNQPQHF.